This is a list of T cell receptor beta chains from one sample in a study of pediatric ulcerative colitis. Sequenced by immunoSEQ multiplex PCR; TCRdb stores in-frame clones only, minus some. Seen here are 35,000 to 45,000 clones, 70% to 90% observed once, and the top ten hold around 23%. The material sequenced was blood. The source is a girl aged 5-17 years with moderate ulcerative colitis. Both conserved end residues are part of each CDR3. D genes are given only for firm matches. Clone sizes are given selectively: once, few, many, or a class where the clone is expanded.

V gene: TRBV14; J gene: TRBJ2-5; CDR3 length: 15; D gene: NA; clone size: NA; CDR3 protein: CASSQWDTVRETQYF; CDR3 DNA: TGTGCCAGCAGCCAATGGGACACCGTGAGAGAGACCCAGTACTTC
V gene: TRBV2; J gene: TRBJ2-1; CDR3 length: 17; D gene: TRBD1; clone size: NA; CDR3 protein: CASTSPPTGTAYNEQFF; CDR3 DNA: TGTGCCAGCACTTCCCCACCTACCGGGACAGCCTACAATGAGCAGTTCTTC
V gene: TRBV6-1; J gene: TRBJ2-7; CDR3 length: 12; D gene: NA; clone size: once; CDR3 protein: CASSHYPSEQYF; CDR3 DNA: TGTGCCAGCAGTCACTATCCTTCCGAGCAGTACTTC
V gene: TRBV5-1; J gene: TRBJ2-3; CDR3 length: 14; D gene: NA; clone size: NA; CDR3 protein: CASSSPGVPDTQYF; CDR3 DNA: TGCGCCAGCAGCTCCCCGGGAGTCCCGGATACGCAGTATTTT
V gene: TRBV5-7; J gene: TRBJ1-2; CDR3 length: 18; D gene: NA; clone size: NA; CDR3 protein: CASSLCGVSEGEEGGYTF; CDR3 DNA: TGTGCCAGCAGCTTGTGCGGTGTATCCGAGGGGGAAGAGGGTGGCTACACCTTC
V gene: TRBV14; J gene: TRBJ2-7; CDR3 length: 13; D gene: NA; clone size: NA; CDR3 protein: CASSQGQFYEQYF; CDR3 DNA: TGTGCCAGCAGCCAAGGCCAGTTCTACGAGCAGTACTTC
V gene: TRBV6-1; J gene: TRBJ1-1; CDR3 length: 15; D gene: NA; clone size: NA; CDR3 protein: CASSEAIVAGTEAFF; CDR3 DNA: TGTGCCAGCAGTGAAGCGATTGTCGCGGGCACTGAAGCTTTCTTT
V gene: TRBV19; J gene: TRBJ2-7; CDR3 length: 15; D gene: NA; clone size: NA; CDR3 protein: CASSPDRTPSYEQYF; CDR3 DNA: TGTGCCAGTAGTCCAGACAGGACACCGTCCTACGAGCAGTACTTC
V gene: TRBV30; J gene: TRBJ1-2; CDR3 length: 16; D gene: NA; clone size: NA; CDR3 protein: CAWSVPVWGGAVGYTF; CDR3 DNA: TGTGCCTGGAGTGTACCTGTTTGGGGGGGCGCGGTTGGCTACACCTTC
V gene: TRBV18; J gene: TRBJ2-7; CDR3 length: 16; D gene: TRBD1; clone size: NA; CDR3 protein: CASSPSDRVLAYEQYF; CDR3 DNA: TGTGCCAGCTCACCATCGGACAGGGTCTTAGCCTACGAGCAGTACTTC